This TCR beta chain originates from a study of beta chain features in type 1 diabetes. Background on the study: Patients shared similar age, gender and cell yields with healthy donors. Findings and caveats of the study: Since sequencing was performed on cDNA, cells with high TCR expression could be over-represented.

The investigators reverse transcribed all of the isolated RNA, so they sequenced expressed TCRB transcripts. The method was immunoSEQ multiplex PCR; TCRdb's version includes in-frame clones alone and lacks a portion of them. The sample lists about 900,000 clones, around a sixth seen once, with 0.023% in the top ten. This clone has just a few counts. The antigen is not known. The CDR3 covers 12 residues. Trimming removed 6 bases from V and 1 base from J, with 7 bases in between. The V gene's germline CDR1 is ENHRY and CDR2 SYGVKD. The gene calls are TRBV10-3 and TRBJ2-7; possibly TRBD1 for D (5 bases). Sequencing was performed on naive CD4+ T cells from blood. This sequence was found in a woman aged 18-29 years in good health. The CDR3 reads CAISDSSYEQYF. As DNA, the CDR3 is TGTGCCATCAGCGACAGTTCCTACGAGCAGTACTTC.